This is a list of T cell receptor beta chains from one sample in a study of blood T cell repertoires in COVID-19. Only in-frame clones appear in the TCRdb table, and some are missing; sequencing was by immunoSEQ multiplex PCR. Here the sample spans more than 15,000 clones, about 92% being singletons. The specimen sequenced was peripheral blood. The source is a human donor in a cohort sampled during active COVID-19. The conserved cysteine and the conserved F or W are not part of the CDR3 here. Each record gives: V gene, J gene, CDR3 protein.

v_call: TRBV10-1; j_call: TRBJ1-1; cdr3_aa: ASSASRGLNTEAF
v_call: TRBV7-9; j_call: TRBJ2-5; cdr3_aa: ASSLGAVETQY
v_call: TRBV10-2; j_call: TRBJ2-7; cdr3_aa: ASSYLTTLDEQY
v_call: TRBV6-5; j_call: TRBJ1-1; cdr3_aa: ASSSNRGANTEAF
v_call: TRBV6-5; j_call: TRBJ1-4; cdr3_aa: ASSYAGRNNEKLF
v_call: TRBV28; j_call: TRBJ1-4; cdr3_aa: ASSLPPGQGRNEKLF
v_call: TRBV19; j_call: TRBJ1-2; cdr3_aa: ASTLGVGGYGYT
v_call: TRBV5-4; j_call: TRBJ1-2; cdr3_aa: ASSAAQVPNYGYT
v_call: TRBV19; j_call: TRBJ1-4; cdr3_aa: ASSFSANEKLF
v_call: TRBV5-4; j_call: TRBJ1-1; cdr3_aa: ASSQDREAPTEAF
v_call: TRBV28; j_call: TRBJ2-5; cdr3_aa: ASRTPRGGETQY
v_call: TRBV6-1; j_call: TRBJ1-2; cdr3_aa: ASSEVEGVWGYT
v_call: TRBV3-1/TRBV3-2; j_call: TRBJ1-5; cdr3_aa: ASSQGPDQPQH
v_call: TRBV18; j_call: TRBJ2-1; cdr3_aa: ASSPASGGAREQF
v_call: TRBV5-1; j_call: TRBJ1-1; cdr3_aa: ATSRDRRRGSKAF
v_call: TRBV9; j_call: TRBJ2-3; cdr3_aa: ASSLVGAAGGDTQY
v_call: TRBV9; j_call: TRBJ2-2; cdr3_aa: ASSKTSGVNTGELF
v_call: TRBV9; j_call: TRBJ1-4; cdr3_aa: ASSPLRGQGGNEKLF
v_call: TRBV7-9; j_call: TRBJ2-7; cdr3_aa: ASSSQGYEQY
v_call: TRBV9; j_call: TRBJ2-5; cdr3_aa: ASSTPKAGTSGGRVETQY
v_call: TRBV4-1; j_call: TRBJ2-4; cdr3_aa: ASSPEVSRGENIQY
v_call: TRBV11-2; j_call: TRBJ2-3; cdr3_aa: ASSLVLAGAADTQY
v_call: TRBV19; j_call: TRBJ1-5; cdr3_aa: ASSIGTRSANQPQH
v_call: TRBV18; j_call: TRBJ2-4; cdr3_aa: ASSPLASIDIQY
v_call: TRBV11-3; j_call: TRBJ2-7; cdr3_aa: ASSTTGDSLSEQY
v_call: TRBV7-2; j_call: TRBJ2-5; cdr3_aa: ASSLGTGLAGGGY
v_call: TRBV10-1; j_call: TRBJ1-5; cdr3_aa: ASSREPHSNQPQH
v_call: TRBV9; j_call: TRBJ2-7; cdr3_aa: ASSPREAYEQY
v_call: TRBV5-4; j_call: TRBJ2-3; cdr3_aa: ASRPGTHTDTQY
v_call: TRBV9; j_call: TRBJ2-7; cdr3_aa: ASSVGGGIDEQY
v_call: TRBV28; j_call: TRBJ1-1; cdr3_aa: ASSLYGWEAF
v_call: TRBV15; j_call: TRBJ2-1; cdr3_aa: ATSSSGAPYNEQF
v_call: TRBV28; j_call: TRBJ2-3; cdr3_aa: ASSFDEATQY
v_call: TRBV6-2/TRBV6-3; j_call: TRBJ2-2; cdr3_aa: ASSWTSGRATGELF
v_call: TRBV5-1; j_call: TRBJ2-1; cdr3_aa: ASSPGTSNEQF
v_call: TRBV5-6; j_call: TRBJ1-1; cdr3_aa: ASSFGKVNTEAF
v_call: TRBV6-2/TRBV6-3; j_call: TRBJ2-3; cdr3_aa: ASSFPPLAGGRTDTQY
v_call: TRBV18; j_call: TRBJ2-1; cdr3_aa: ASSPTSGSGNEQF
v_call: TRBV6-2/TRBV6-3; j_call: TRBJ2-5; cdr3_aa: ASSYPYQETQY
v_call: TRBV6-5; j_call: TRBJ2-7; cdr3_aa: ASSQDQGGPGN
v_call: TRBV7-2; j_call: TRBJ2-7; cdr3_aa: ASSLELAGVGNEQY
v_call: TRBV19; j_call: TRBJ2-7; cdr3_aa: ASSIGFSSYEQY
v_call: TRBV7-8; j_call: TRBJ1-1; cdr3_aa: ASSWKQGLMNTEAF
v_call: TRBV12-3/TRBV12-4; j_call: TRBJ1-2; cdr3_aa: ASSSGNYGYT
v_call: TRBV9; j_call: TRBJ2-5; cdr3_aa: ASSPPLSQETQY
v_call: TRBV7-3; j_call: TRBJ2-7; cdr3_aa: ASSLSSSGSEQY
v_call: TRBV6-5; j_call: TRBJ2-7; cdr3_aa: ASNLGQGPYEQY
v_call: TRBV30; j_call: TRBJ2-7; cdr3_aa: AWKTGGSFIYEQY
v_call: TRBV28; j_call: TRBJ1-1; cdr3_aa: ASSLRSANTEAF
v_call: TRBV28; j_call: TRBJ1-2; cdr3_aa: ASSRDRYGYT
v_call: TRBV6-2/TRBV6-3; j_call: TRBJ1-4; cdr3_aa: ASSYLGTGERKLF
v_call: TRBV6-5; j_call: TRBJ2-3; cdr3_aa: ASRDRVPTDTQY
v_call: TRBV11-2; j_call: TRBJ2-3; cdr3_aa: ASSLGQGWSGQTDTQY
v_call: TRBV7-2; j_call: TRBJ2-7; cdr3_aa: ASSLRVGGGYEQY
v_call: TRBV28; j_call: TRBJ2-7; cdr3_aa: ASGGQGSHEQY
v_call: TRBV2; j_call: TRBJ2-1; cdr3_aa: ASSDWTSGNNEQF
v_call: TRBV9; j_call: TRBJ2-7; cdr3_aa: ASSESSLITYEQY
v_call: TRBV15; j_call: TRBJ1-2; cdr3_aa: ATSTGLYGYT
v_call: TRBV6-5; j_call: TRBJ2-1; cdr3_aa: ASSPSDSYNEQF
v_call: TRBV9; j_call: TRBJ2-7; cdr3_aa: ASSEGTLPYEQY